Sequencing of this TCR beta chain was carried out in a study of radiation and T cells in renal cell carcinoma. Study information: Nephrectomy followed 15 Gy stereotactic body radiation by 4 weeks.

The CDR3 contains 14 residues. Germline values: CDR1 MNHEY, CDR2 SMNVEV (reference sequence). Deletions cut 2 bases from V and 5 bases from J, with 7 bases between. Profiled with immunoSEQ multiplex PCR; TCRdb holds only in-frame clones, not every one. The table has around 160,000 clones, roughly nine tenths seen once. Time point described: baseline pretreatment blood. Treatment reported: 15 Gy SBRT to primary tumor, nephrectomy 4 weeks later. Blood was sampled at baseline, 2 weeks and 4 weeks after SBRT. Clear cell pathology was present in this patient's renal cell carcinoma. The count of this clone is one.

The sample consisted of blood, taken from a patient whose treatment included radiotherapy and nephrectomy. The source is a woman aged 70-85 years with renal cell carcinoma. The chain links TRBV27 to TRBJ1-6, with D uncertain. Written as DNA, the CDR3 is TGTGCCAGCAGTTTAGGGCGTAATAATTCACCCCTCCACTTT. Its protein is CASSLGRNNSPLHF.